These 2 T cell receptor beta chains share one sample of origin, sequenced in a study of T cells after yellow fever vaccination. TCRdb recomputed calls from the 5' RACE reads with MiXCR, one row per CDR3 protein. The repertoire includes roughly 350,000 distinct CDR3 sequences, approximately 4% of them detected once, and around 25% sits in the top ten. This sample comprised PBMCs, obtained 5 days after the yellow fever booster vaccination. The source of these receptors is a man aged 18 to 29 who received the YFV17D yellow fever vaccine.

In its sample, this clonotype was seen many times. CDR3 sequence: CASSYLPATGELFF. In DNA, the CDR3 is TGTGCCAGCAGTTATTTGCCGGCCACCGGGGAGCTGTTTTTT. This sequence joins TRBV6-5 and TRBJ2-2; D uncertain. Germline CDR1 reads MNHEY; CDR2 reads SVGAGI. The CDR3 loop spans 14 amino acids. V was trimmed by 3 bases and J by 4 bases, leaving 9 bases between them.

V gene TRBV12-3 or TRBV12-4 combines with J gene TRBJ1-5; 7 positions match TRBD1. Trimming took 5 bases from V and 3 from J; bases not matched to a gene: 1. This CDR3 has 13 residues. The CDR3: CASSGTDNQPQHF. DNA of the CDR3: TGTGCCAGCAGTGGGACAGACAATCAGCCCCAGCATTTT.